The TCR beta chain under discussion was sequenced for a study of T cell repertoires in cytomegalovirus infection. Turning to the study itself: It was the public TCR beta signatures that indicated both CMV infection and matching HLA type.

The CDR3 sequence is 13 residues long. From germline, CDR1 is MNHEY and CDR2 SVGAGI. V shed 6 bases, J shed 7 bases, and the junction held 3 bases outside the gene matches. The study's findings and limits: Frequencies of public TCR beta families were cumulated, and this identified carriers of CMV plus the relevant HLA. Ex vivo, HLA-C-restricted CMV-specific TCR beta clonotypes prevailed over the rest of the response.

This clonotype was counted between two and nine times. Its antigen is not identified. TCRdb itself ran the reads through MiXCR, one entry per CDR3 protein. The sample lists 150,000 to 200,000 distinct CDR3 sequences, roughly 20% occurring once. Sequenced: PBMCs. The receptor was isolated from a human donor in good health (CMV status not recorded). Some clones in this sample may be carry-over from other donors' samples. J is TRBJ1-6 and V is TRBV6-5; the match to TRBD1 covers 7 bases. As DNA, the CDR3 is TGTGCCAGCAGGCGGGACAGAAATTCACCCCTCCACTTT. It yields the protein CASRRDRNSPLHF.